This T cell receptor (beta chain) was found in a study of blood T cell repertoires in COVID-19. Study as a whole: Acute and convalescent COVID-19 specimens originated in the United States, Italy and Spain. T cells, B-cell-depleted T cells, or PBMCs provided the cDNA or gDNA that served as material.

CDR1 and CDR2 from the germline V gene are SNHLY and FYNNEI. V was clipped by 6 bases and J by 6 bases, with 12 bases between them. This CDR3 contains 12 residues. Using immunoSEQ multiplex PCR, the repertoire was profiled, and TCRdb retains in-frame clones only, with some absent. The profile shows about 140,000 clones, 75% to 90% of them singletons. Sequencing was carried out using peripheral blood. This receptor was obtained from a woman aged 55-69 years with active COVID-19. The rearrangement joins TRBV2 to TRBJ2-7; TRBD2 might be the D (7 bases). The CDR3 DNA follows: TGTGCCAGCAGAGGGGGGGGCCCCGAGCAGTACTTC. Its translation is CASRGGGPEQYF.